The 20 T cell receptor beta chains below come from one sample, sequenced in a study of Tregs in tolerant kidney transplant recipients (dated by TCRdb to the late 2010s). Transplants used related donors with nonmyeloablative bone marrow transplantation; mixed chimerism was transient in the human trials. The library was generated by the immunoSEQ multiplex PCR assay. The immuneACCESS repertoire file appears here via TCRdb, limited to in-frame rearrangements. These files lack a portion of the clones; in checked studies, under half of the deficit traces to unresolved V genes, and the cause of the others is not known. Within this sample are around 50,000 clones, with approximately 89% of them counted one time only. The ten most abundant clones make up about 14% of the sample. Sequences were derived from CD8+ T cells from blood (PBMCs), sampled 12 months after the transplant. These receptors originate from a human patient who received a combined kidney and bone marrow transplant. After a transplant, not all T cells may be the patient's own; some may come from the graft donor.

This chain joins TRBV19 and TRBJ1-2; 7 nucleotides line up with TRBD1. With V trimmed by 1 base and J by 8 bases, 7 bases remained unmatched. The CDR3 loop spans 14 amino acids. The germline CDR1 and CDR2 sequences are LNHDA and SQIVND (reference sequence). The DNA of the CDR3 is TGTGCCAGTAGTATAGGCCCGACAGGGCAAGGCTACACCTTC. Amino acids: CASSIGPTGQGYTF. The variable domain in full, with the rest retrieved from reference TRBV19 and TRBJ1-2, is DGGITQSPKYLFRKEGQNVTLSCEQNLNHDAMYWYRQDPGQGLRLIYYSQIVNDFQKGDIAEGYSVSREKKESFPLTVTSAQKNPTAFYLCASSIGPTGQGYTFGSGTRLTVV.

This clone came up a few times. The CDR3 sequence: CASSITGLSYEQYF. The CDR3 DNA reads TGTGCCAGTAGTATAACGGGACTAAGCTACGAGCAGTACTTC. The J gene is TRBJ2-7, the V gene TRBV19, with TRBD2 matching over 7 bases. V shed 2 bases, J shed 3 bases, and the junction held 4 bases outside the gene matches. This CDR3 spans 14 amino acids. CDR1 and CDR2 from the germline V gene are LNHDA and SQIVND (reference sequence).

The chain links TRBV7-2 to TRBJ2-1, with a possible D match to TRBD2 (5 bases). This CDR3 spans 16 amino acids. V lost 0 bases, J lost 0 bases, and 9 bases lay in between. CDR1 and CDR2 from the germline V gene are SGHTA and FQGNSA. In DNA, the CDR3 is TGTGCCAGCAGCTTAGCTGCGGGCACCTCCTACAATGAGCAGTTCTTC. This gives the protein CASSLAAGTSYNEQFF.

This chain uses TRBV2 with TRBJ2-7, with TRBD1 matching over 7 bases. Per the germline V gene, CDR1 is SNHLY and CDR2 is FYNNEI. This CDR3 comprises 15 residues. V was pared by 7 bases and J by 2 bases, with 11 bases of the junction left unmatched. The CDR3 nucleotides read TGTGCCAGCAAACTAAAGCCCGGGACAGCCTACGAGCAGTACTTC. It encodes CASKLKPGTAYEQYF.

The chain joins TRBV19 to TRBJ2-1; 11 bases match TRBD2. Germline CDR1 and CDR2: LNHDA and SQIVND (reference sequence). The CDR3 has 15 residues. Trimming took 2 bases from V and 6 from J; bases not matched to a gene: 3. Here the CDR3 reads CASSISSGGINEQFF. In DNA, the CDR3 is TGTGCCAGTAGTATATCTAGCGGGGGGATCAATGAGCAGTTCTTC. Together with reference TRBV19 and TRBJ2-1, the CDR3 gives the full variable domain: DGGITQSPKYLFRKEGQNVTLSCEQNLNHDAMYWYRQDPGQGLRLIYYSQIVNDFQKGDIAEGYSVSREKKESFPLTVTSAQKNPTAFYLCASSISSGGINEQFFGPGTRLTVL.

V is TRBV11-2 and J is TRBJ2-2; possibly TRBD1 for D (6 bases). CDR1 is SGHAT and CDR2 is FQNNGV in the germline V gene. The CDR3 totals 16 residues. With 1 base removed from V and 3 bases from J, the gap between germline ends came to 12 bases. The CDR3 sequence: CASSLVVRGYTGELFF. CDR3 in DNA: TGTGCCAGCAGCTTAGTGGTCAGGGGTTACACCGGGGAGCTGTTTTTT.

This rearrangement joins TRBV4-3 to TRBJ1-2, with D perhaps matching TRBD1 (5 bases). CDR1 LGHNA and CDR2 YSLEER come from the germline V gene. Trimming pared 2 bases from V and 8 bases from J, leaving 18 bases between. The CDR3 totals 15 residues. This CDR3 reads CASSQKAQVPWGYTF. The DNA of the CDR3 is TGCGCCAGCAGCCAAAAAGCACAGGTCCCTTGGGGCTACACCTTC.

This rearrangement joins TRBV9 to TRBJ2-5; 11 bases map to TRBD1. Judging by the DNA end, TRBJ2-7 fits better; the J call may be wrong. CDR3 length equals 15 residues. Germline V gene lookup returns CDR1 SGDLS and CDR2 YYNGEE. Here the CDR3 DNA reads TGTGCCAGCAGCGTGGAGGGACAGGGGGGGGTCGAGCAGTACTTC. Its translation: CASSVEGQGGVEQYF.

CDR3: CASSKGVHEQYF. The CDR3 DNA reads as TGTGCCAGTAGCAAAGGGGTTCACGAGCAGTACTTC. This rearrangement joins TRBV19 to TRBJ2-7; perhaps TRBD1 as D (5 bases). V shed 6 bases and J shed 5 bases, with 11 bases lying between them. Germline assignment: CDR1 LNHDA and CDR2 SQIVND (reference sequence). The CDR3 extends over 12 amino acids.

V gene TRBV4-1 combines with J gene TRBJ2-1; TRBD2 matches 11 bases. CDR3 size: 15 residues. Per germline, CDR1 MGHRA and CDR2 YSYEKL. The J segment lost 4 bases and the V segment lost 1 base, leaving 0 bases of the junction unmatched. The CDR3 DNA sequence: TGCGCCAGCAGCCAAGGGACTAGCGGGTACAATGAGCAGTTCTTC. Its translation is CASSQGTSGYNEQFF.

V and J are TRBV6-5 and TRBJ1-2; 9 bases align to TRBD1. The ends lost 6 bases at V and 4 bases at J; junction bases unmatched: 3. This CDR3 has 13 residues. Per the germline V gene, CDR1 is MNHEY and CDR2 is SVGAGI. The CDR3 reads CASSQTGGYGYTF. CDR3 coding DNA: TGTGCCAGCAGCCAGACAGGGGGCTATGGCTACACCTTC.

The chain is built from TRBV7-9 and TRBJ2-1, with a tentative D call TRBD2 (6 bases). The CDR3 is 15 amino acids. V lost 10 bases to trimming and J lost 3 bases, with 19 bases between them. The germline V gene encodes CDR1 SEHNR and CDR2 FQNEAQ (reference sequence). The CDR3 region is CAIPLSLGGYNEQFF. In DNA form, the CDR3 reads TGTGCCATCCCCCTCTCCTTGGGGGGCTACAATGAGCAGTTCTTC.

The gene calls are TRBV7-3 and TRBJ2-3, with 7 positions matching TRBD1. From germline, CDR1 is SGHTA and CDR2 FQGTGA. V was pared by 5 bases and J by 2 bases, with 7 bases of the junction left unmatched. This CDR3 contains 15 residues. The CDR3 DNA reads as TGTGCCAGCAGCAACGCAGGGGGTTTCACAGATACGCAGTATTTT. As protein: CASSNAGGFTDTQYF. Complete variable domain (other parts from reference TRBV7-3 and TRBJ2-3): GAGVSQTPSNKVTEKGKYVELRCDPISGHTALYWYRQSLGQGPEFLIYFQGTGAADDSGLPNDRFFAVRPEGSVSTLKIQRTERGDSAVYLCASSNAGGFTDTQYFGPGTRLTVL.

This clone came up once. This sequence joins TRBV15 and TRBJ2-7; 9 nucleotides match TRBD2. The CDR3 is 16 residues long. The V gene's germline CDR1 is LNHNV and CDR2 YYDKDF (reference sequence). Trimming cost V 6 bases and J 2 bases; bases outside gene matches: 11. As DNA, the CDR3 is TGTGCCACCAGTCAGAGCCGGGCGGGAGGGACCTACGAGCAGTACTTC. This gives the protein CATSQSRAGGTYEQYF.

The table lists this clone with a few counts. Other DNA sequences of this sample code for an identical CDR3. This rearrangement joins TRBV20-1 to TRBJ1-2; D remains unclear. V was pared by 1 base and J by 5 bases, with 5 bases between. The CDR3 consists of 11 residues. Germline V gives CDR1 DFQATT, CDR2 SNEGSKA (reference sequence). The CDR3 here is CSARAGYGYTF. The CDR3 DNA sequence: TGCAGTGCTAGAGCGGGGTATGGCTACACCTTC.

The chain links TRBV9 to TRBJ2-3; 9 bases line up with TRBD2. Per germline, CDR1 SGDLS and CDR2 YYNGEE. V shed 3 bases and J 3 bases; nucleotides not matched to a gene: 2. The CDR3 has 14 residues. The CDR3 bases are TGTGCCAGCAGCGCTAGCGGGGCAACAGATACGCAGTATTTT. Its protein is CASSASGATDTQYF.

The V and J genes are TRBV12-5 and TRBJ2-3, with a tentative D call TRBD2 (6 bases). Trimming stripped 4 bases from V and 6 bases from J, with 11 bases between. CDR1 and CDR2 from the germline V gene are LGHNT and FRNRAP. The CDR3 spans 13 residues. Here the CDR3 DNA reads TGTGCTAGTGGTTCCGGGAGATCGGATACGCAGTATTTT. Amino acids: CASGSGRSDTQYF. Full variable domain (outside the CDR3, taken from reference TRBV12-5 and TRBJ2-3): DARVTQTPRHKVTEMGQEVTMRCQPILGHNTVFWYRQTMMQGLELLAYFRNRAPLDDSGMPKDRFSAEMPDATLATLKIQPSEPRDSAVYFCASGSGRSDTQYFGPGTRLTVL.

The V call is TRBV6-1, the J call TRBJ2-1; D is unresolved. V shed 4 bases and J shed 5 bases, with 9 bases lying between them. Germline CDR1 and CDR2: MNHNS and SASEGT. The CDR3 spans 13 residues. The DNA for the CDR3 is TGTGCCAGCAGTGCCGGGTGGGACAATGAGCAGTTCTTC. Its translation is CASSAGWDNEQFF.

V is TRBV28 and J is TRBJ2-7; 11 nucleotides align to TRBD2. CDR1 is MDHEN and CDR2 is SYDVKM in the germline V gene. J was trimmed by 5 bases and V by 0 bases; bases with no gene match: 9. The CDR3 is 17 residues long. The CDR3 protein is CASSLCGLAGGSDEQYF. The CDR3, as DNA: TGTGCCAGCAGTTTATGTGGCCTAGCGGGGGGCAGCGACGAGCAGTACTTC.

The chain has TRBV30 and TRBJ2-3, with 10 bases matching TRBD2. The ends lost 4 bases at V and 2 bases at J; junction bases unmatched: 3. Looked up from germline, CDR1 is GTSNPN and CDR2 is SVGIG (reference sequence). The CDR3 is 14 amino acids. CDR3 loop: CAWNLAGDTDTQYF. The CDR3 region has the DNA TGTGCCTGGAACCTAGCGGGGGACACAGATACGCAGTATTTT.